These 10 T cell receptor beta chains were all obtained from the same sample, sequenced in a study of T cell changes during pregnancy in multiple sclerosis. The table came from immunoSEQ multiplex PCR; TCRdb's copy has only in-frame clones and leaves some out. Altogether more than 60,000 clones are present, roughly 90% being singletons, with the ten largest covering about 0.9%. Sequenced material: peripheral blood, taken before pregnancy. The receptors come from a female donor with multiple sclerosis, enrolled in a pregnancy study.

This rearrangement joins TRBV19 to TRBJ1-2; a weak D match, TRBD1 (6 bases). The CDR3 length is 14 residues. Trimming stripped 3 bases from V and 7 bases from J, with 15 bases between. Germline V CDR1 and CDR2: LNHDA, SQIVND (reference sequence). The CDR3 DNA follows: TGTGCCAGTAGTATCCTGACAGGTCCTTCTGGCTACACCTTC. Translation gives CASSILTGPSGYTF.

The chain uses TRBV9 and TRBJ2-1, with D perhaps matching TRBD1 (5 bases). This CDR3 contains 14 residues. Trimming removed 7 bases from V and 0 bases from J, with 11 bases in between. Germline V gene data show CDR1 as SGDLS and CDR2 as YYNGEE. The CDR3 sequence: CASSQGSSYNEQFF. CDR3 in DNA: TGTGCCAGCTCCCAGGGTAGCTCCTACAATGAGCAGTTCTTC.

The chain carries TRBV18 and TRBJ2-3; 8 nucleotides align to TRBD2. Trimming cost V 5 bases and J 2 bases; bases outside gene matches: 6. The CDR3 spans 15 residues. Per germline, CDR1 KGHSH and CDR2 LQKENI. CDR3 sequence (DNA): TGTGCCAGCTCATCCGGACTAGCACCCACAGATACGCAGTATTTT. Translation: CASSSGLAPTDTQYF. The whole variable domain, filled in from reference TRBV18 and TRBJ2-3, reads NAGVMQNPRHLVRRRGQEARLRCSPMKGHSHVYWYRQLPEEGLKFMVYLQKENIIDESGMPKERFSAEFPKEGPSILRIQQVVRGDSAAYFCASSSGLAPTDTQYFGPGTRLTVL.

The chain uses TRBV5-4 and TRBJ2-7; 8 bases line up with TRBD1. The CDR3 has 14 amino acids. The V segment lost 0 bases and the J segment 6 bases; nucleotides outside the gene matches: 5. Per the germline V gene, CDR1 is SGHNT and CDR2 is YYREEE (reference sequence). For the CDR3, the DNA is TGTGCCAGCAGCTTGGAACAGGGGGTTCGCGAGCAGTACTTC. Translation: CASSLEQGVREQYF.

The CDR3 spells CASSQISGGVFMREQFF. DNA of the CDR3: TGCGCCAGCAGCCAAATTAGCGGGGGGGTCTTTATGCGTGAGCAGTTCTTC. The rearrangement links TRBV4-1 to TRBJ2-1, with 11 bases lining up with TRBD2. The CDR3 is made up of 17 amino acids. CDR1 and CDR2 (germline): MGHRA, YSYEKL. V shed 2 bases and J 9 bases; nucleotides not matched to a gene: 12.

The chain couples TRBV5-5 to TRBJ1-6; 9 bases fit TRBD1. The germline gives CDR1 SGHKS, CDR2 YYEKEE (reference sequence). This CDR3 spans 15 amino acids. V lost 4 bases and J lost 5; bases outside the gene matches: 4. Written as DNA, the CDR3 is TGTGCCAGCAGCACCGGGACAGGGCATAATTCACCCCTCCACTTT. Protein product: CASSTGTGHNSPLHF.

The chain employs TRBV7-2 and TRBJ1-4, with D possibly TRBD1 on 6 matching bases. Germline lookup yields CDR1 SGHTA and CDR2 FQGNSA. V lost 5 bases, J lost 8 bases, and 15 bases lay in between. CDR3 size: 14 residues. CDR3 amino acids: CASSQTGTGEKLFF. The CDR3 DNA sequence: TGTGCCAGCAGCCAGACAGGTACCGGCGAAAAACTGTTTTTT.

The chain links TRBV19 to TRBJ2-3; D might be TRBD1 (6 bases). This CDR3 region has 15 residues. Per the germline V gene, CDR1 is LNHDA and CDR2 is SQIVND (reference sequence). V lost 5 bases and J 4 bases, leaving 16 bases between the germline ends. The CDR3 DNA reads TGTGCCAGTAGTTTTAAGGGGGTTGACCCAGATACGCAGTATTTT. This sequence encodes CASSFKGVDPDTQYF.

The sample holds a few counts of this clone. The chain is built from TRBV11-1 and TRBJ1-6, with D maybe TRBD1 (6 bases). From germline, CDR1 is SGHAT and CDR2 FQDESV (reference sequence). Between the trimmed V and J ends, which lost 5 bases and 5 bases, there was a span of 10 bases. The CDR3 is made up of 14 amino acids. The CDR3 sequence is CASSRTGNNSPLHF. The CDR3 region has the DNA TGTGCCAGCAGCCGAACAGGGAATAATTCACCCCTCCACTTT.

This clone was seen only a few times. V gene TRBV18 combines with J gene TRBJ1-5; TRBD1 is a possible D gene (6 bases). CDR1 is KGHSH and CDR2 is LQKENI in the germline V gene. The CDR3 is made up of 15 amino acids. The V end was cut by 3 bases, the J end by 5 bases, with 14 bases between. The CDR3 DNA is TGTGCCAGCTCACCGGGCTCAGGGGAGTATCAGCCCCAGCATTTT. This encodes CASSPGSGEYQPQHF.